The source of this TCR beta chain is a study of blood T cell repertoires in COVID-19 (dated by TCRdb to about 2020). A note on the overall study: Collaborator samples came from the United States, Italy and Spain and covered acute and convalescent phases of COVID-19. Where available, HLA class I and class II types were obtained from metadata supplied by the sample provider rather than from assay-based typing. Subjects who had been exposed to COVID-19, were actively infected with it, or had recovered from it provided the deeply sampled blood TCRbeta repertoires that made up the dataset. The repertoires were made available in a free public database intended to serve as a resource for research on the immune response to SARS-CoV-2. Sample metadata almost always included a de-identified subject ID, COVID-19 status, age in years and sex. The material from the prospective study consisted of cDNA or gDNA derived from T cells, B-cell-depleted T cells, or PBMCs. The samples were drawn from two sources: the first 160 participants of the ongoing ImmuneRACE study, and fewer than 1,500 subjects contributed by 6 global collaborators. Here is what the overall study found, with its caveats: How much clinical and demographic metadata was included differed by source and by participant, and the metadata was provided uncurated.

TCRbeta CDR3 regions were amplified from genomic DNA by means of the immunoSEQ Assay, a bias-controlled multiplex PCR. The paper's data handling went like this. Within the assay, amplification of reference gene primers was used to estimate how many nucleated cells each sample contained. Sequence reads were collapsed and filtered to measure the absolute abundance of every unique TCRbeta CDR3 rearrangement. For each sample, productive Simpson clonality was calculated by taking the square root of Simpson's diversity index across productive rearrangements. TCRdb holds this immuneACCESS table with in-frame rearrangements only. Some clones are missing; in checked studies, unresolved V genes explain under half, and the rest has no known cause. V, J and clone size are taken as reported in that table, and D and trimming were inferred from the DNA itself. The sample table holds over 300,000 clones, of which 75% to 90% were seen once. The top ten clones comprise roughly 2% of the sample.

Participants in the prospective study were aged roughly 18 to 100 years, lived in some 24 United States geographic areas, and enrolled through a virtual design. Cohort assignment in the prospective study relied on participant-reported clinical history from a screening survey and a study questionnaire. Recovered participants in ImmuneRACE Cohort 3 were defined by two consecutive negative NP/OP PCR tests, clearance by a healthcare professional, or resolution of symptoms. Mobile phlebotomists in the prospective study collected whole blood, serum and a nasopharyngeal or oropharyngeal swab from every participant. Additional blood draws and questionnaires over an approximately two-month period could optionally be provided by prospective study participants. Prospective study blood samples were shipped either frozen or at room temperature before DNA extraction. In regard to this clone: Its antigen remains undetermined. The input lacks base qualities; no much larger clone sits a single base away.

CDR1 and CDR2 (KGHSH, LQKENI) derive from the germline V gene. The CDR3 measures 16 amino acids from cysteine to phenylalanine. Of the read, only the CDR3 DNA is kept; its 48 bases are in frame from base 1. V is cut by 1 base and J by 1 base, and the space between the germline ends is 13 bases. This clonotype was obtained from a man younger than 40 who had recovered from COVID-19. The material sequenced was PBMCs or T cells enriched from blood (not recorded which). The V gene is TRBV18 and the J gene is TRBJ1-1; TRBD1 might be the D gene, on 6 matching bases. At the DNA level, the sequence is TGTGCCAGCTCACCACTCACAGGGCTAGGGAACACTGAAGCTTTCTTT. Its amino acids are CASSPLTGLGNTEAFF.